This is a list of T cell receptor beta chains from one sample in a study of blood T cells in healthy people across ages. TCRdb reanalysed the 5' RACE reads using MiXCR and keeps one entry per CDR3 protein. The sample includes fewer than 900,000 distinct CDR3 sequences, 36% of them seen just once. Sequenced: blood. These receptor sequences come from a man aged 18 to 30 in good health. CDR3s include the opening cysteine and the closing phenylalanine or tryptophan. D genes are given only for firm matches. Rows give clone size only sometimes, using once, few, many, or a class for an expanded clone.

j_call: TRBJ2-7
clone_size: few
v_call: TRBV20-1
d_call: TRBD2
cdr3_nt: TGCAGTGCTAGGGGCGGGGGGAGCTCCTACGAGCAGTACTTC
cdr3_aa: CSARGGGSSYEQYF

j_call: TRBJ2-3
clone_size: few
v_call: TRBV20-1
d_call: TRBD2
cdr3_nt: TGCAGTGCTAGAGATGCTACGGCGGGGGACACAGATACGCAGTATTTT
cdr3_aa: CSARDATAGDTDTQYF

j_call: TRBJ2-1
clone_size: -
v_call: TRBV9
d_call: TRBD1
cdr3_nt: TGTGTCAGCCAAGGACAGGTCTACAATGAGCAGTTCTTC
cdr3_aa: CVSQGQVYNEQFF

j_call: TRBJ2-2
clone_size: once
v_call: TRBV9
d_call: -
cdr3_nt: TGTGCCAGCAGCGTAACTGGCCACACCGGGGAGCTGTTTTTT
cdr3_aa: CASSVTGHTGELFF

j_call: TRBJ2-5
clone_size: -
v_call: TRBV14
d_call: -
cdr3_nt: TGTGCCAGCAGCGCTCGCTGGGAGACCCAGTACTTC
cdr3_aa: CASSARWETQYF

j_call: TRBJ2-1
clone_size: -
v_call: TRBV7-2
d_call: -
cdr3_nt: TGTGCCAGCAGCTTAGCGCAGGCCAGCTACAATAAGCAGTTCTTC
cdr3_aa: CASSLAQASYNKQFF

j_call: TRBJ1-1
clone_size: -
v_call: TRBV5-1
d_call: TRBD1
cdr3_nt: TGCGCCAGCAGCTTGCAGACAGGGCGCACTGAAGCTTTCTTT
cdr3_aa: CASSLQTGRTEAFF

j_call: TRBJ1-1
clone_size: -
v_call: TRBV7-9
d_call: TRBD1
cdr3_nt: TGTGCCAGCAGTCCCAGGGGGCGCTTAAACACTGAAGCTTTCTTT
cdr3_aa: CASSPRGRLNTEAFF

j_call: TRBJ2-2
clone_size: -
v_call: TRBV2
d_call: -
cdr3_nt: TGTGCCACTTCACCAGGGGCGGCGTTCACCGGGGAGCTGTTTTTT
cdr3_aa: CATSPGAAFTGELFF

j_call: TRBJ1-2
clone_size: many
v_call: TRBV11-2
d_call: TRBD1
cdr3_nt: TGTGCCAGCAGCTTAGAATGGTCTACAGGGGAGGGCTACACCTTC
cdr3_aa: CASSLEWSTGEGYTF

j_call: TRBJ2-1
clone_size: -
v_call: TRBV7-6
d_call: TRBD1
cdr3_nt: TGTGCCAGCAGCTTATTTATGTCGGGGACATGGGGACAGACCCTCTACAATGAGCAGTTCTTC
cdr3_aa: CASSLFMSGTWGQTLYNEQFF

j_call: TRBJ1-2
clone_size: -
v_call: TRBV9
d_call: -
cdr3_nt: TGTGCCAGCAGCGTAGGACAGCTGAACAACTATGGCTACACCTTC
cdr3_aa: CASSVGQLNNYGYTF

j_call: TRBJ1-2
clone_size: -
v_call: TRBV7-9
d_call: -
cdr3_nt: TGTGCCAGCAGGCTAGCCGACGGGGCCTATGGCTACACCTTC
cdr3_aa: CASRLADGAYGYTF

j_call: TRBJ1-1
clone_size: -
v_call: TRBV19
d_call: TRBD1
cdr3_nt: TGTGCCAGTAGTATCTCCACAGGGGCGACCGTGGGAGCTTTCTTT
cdr3_aa: CASSISTGATVGAFF

j_call: TRBJ1-2
clone_size: -
v_call: TRBV29-1
d_call: -
cdr3_nt: TGCAGCACCCCCATGGGGGATTCTAACTATGGCTACACCTTC
cdr3_aa: CSTPMGDSNYGYTF

j_call: TRBJ2-3
clone_size: -
v_call: TRBV28
d_call: -
cdr3_nt: TGTGCCAGCAGTTTCAGGGAGGAGGAAGATACGCAGTATTTT
cdr3_aa: CASSFREEEDTQYF

j_call: TRBJ2-1
clone_size: -
v_call: TRBV20-1
d_call: TRBD2
cdr3_nt: TGCAGTGCTAGAGAGCGGGGGGGTTACACTGAGCAGTTCTTC
cdr3_aa: CSARERGGYTEQFF

j_call: TRBJ2-1
clone_size: few
v_call: TRBV7-2
d_call: -
cdr3_nt: TGTGCCAGCAGCTTAGGTCTTCGGGGCGCCGCCACTGAGCAGTTCTTC
cdr3_aa: CASSLGLRGAATEQFF

j_call: TRBJ2-5
clone_size: -
v_call: TRBV20-1
d_call: TRBD2
cdr3_nt: TGCAGTGCTAGTCCCCATCTAGCGGGCTCAGAGACCCAGTACTTC
cdr3_aa: CSASPHLAGSETQYF

j_call: TRBJ2-7
clone_size: -
v_call: TRBV27
d_call: -
cdr3_nt: TGTACCAGCAGTGTGGGACTCACCTACGAGCAGTACTTC
cdr3_aa: CTSSVGLTYEQYF

j_call: TRBJ2-7
clone_size: many
v_call: TRBV27
d_call: TRBD1
cdr3_nt: TGTGCCAGCAGTTTACGGACAGGGTACTACGAGCAGTACTTC
cdr3_aa: CASSLRTGYYEQYF

j_call: TRBJ1-6
clone_size: -
v_call: TRBV20-1
d_call: -
cdr3_nt: TGCAGTGCTAGGGGACGGATACTCAATTCACCCCTCCACTTT
cdr3_aa: CSARGRILNSPLHF

j_call: TRBJ2-4
clone_size: -
v_call: TRBV28
d_call: TRBD1
cdr3_nt: TGTGCCAGCACCAAGCAGGGGGCAAGATTTGTTCTGGGCAAAAACATTCAGTACTTC
cdr3_aa: CASTKQGARFVLGKNIQYF

j_call: TRBJ2-1
clone_size: -
v_call: TRBV20-1
d_call: -
cdr3_nt: TGCAGTGCCACGCGGACGGTTAGCTACAATGAGCAGTTCTTC
cdr3_aa: CSATRTVSYNEQFF

j_call: TRBJ1-2
clone_size: -
v_call: TRBV12-3/TRBV12-4
d_call: TRBD1
cdr3_nt: TGTGTCAGCAGTCCTCGGACAGGCAACTATGGCTACACCTTC
cdr3_aa: CVSSPRTGNYGYTF

j_call: TRBJ2-7
clone_size: few
v_call: TRBV4-2
d_call: -
cdr3_nt: TGTGCCAGCAGCGCCGGACATGGGACCTACGAGCAGTACTTC
cdr3_aa: CASSAGHGTYEQYF

j_call: TRBJ2-7
clone_size: -
v_call: TRBV2
d_call: TRBD2
cdr3_nt: TGTGCCGGAACTAGCGGGGAGTCCTACGAGCAGTACTTC
cdr3_aa: CAGTSGESYEQYF

j_call: TRBJ2-5
clone_size: few
v_call: TRBV6-5
d_call: -
cdr3_nt: TGTGCCAGCAGTTACTCGTGGGACAATGAGCAGTACTTC
cdr3_aa: CASSYSWDNEQYF

j_call: TRBJ2-7
clone_size: -
v_call: TRBV6-5
d_call: -
cdr3_nt: TGTGCCAGCAGTTATGGGGGGGGCTCCTACAATGAGCAGTACTTC
cdr3_aa: CASSYGGGSYNEQYF

j_call: TRBJ2-3
clone_size: few
v_call: TRBV7-9
d_call: TRBD1
cdr3_nt: TGTGCCAGCAGCCCTGGACAGGACTTAGATACGCAGTATTTT
cdr3_aa: CASSPGQDLDTQYF

j_call: TRBJ1-3
clone_size: few
v_call: TRBV20-1
d_call: TRBD1
cdr3_nt: TGCAGTGCTAGAGACCCAGGGGGCACAAACACCATATATTTT
cdr3_aa: CSARDPGGTNTIYF

j_call: TRBJ2-7
clone_size: many
v_call: TRBV29-1
d_call: -
cdr3_nt: TGCAGCGTTGAGGGAAGTCGACAGGGACTAAACGAGCAGTACTTC
cdr3_aa: CSVEGSRQGLNEQYF

j_call: TRBJ2-5
clone_size: many
v_call: TRBV10-3
d_call: -
cdr3_nt: TGTGCCATCAAAGACGAGATCCAAGAGACCCAGTACTTC
cdr3_aa: CAIKDEIQETQYF